This entry features one T cell receptor beta chain sequence. Its cognate antigen is unknown. This sample was included in a study of identical twins. Only healthy Caucasians were enrolled as donors. General study findings and limits: Low generation-probability sequences were in excess among twin-shared out-of-frame alpha sequences. Model-predicted out-of-frame TCR alpha sharing fell below observed values in monozygotic twins.

The CDR3 has 16 amino acids. Germline CDR1 and CDR2: SGHTA and FQGNSA. J lost 0 bases, V lost 5 bases, and 8 bases had no gene match. The cDNA had a unique molecular identifier and a template-switch universal primer site. TCRdb processed the 5' RACE reads anew with MiXCR; each CDR3 protein has one entry. The repertoire includes roughly 1.6 million distinct CDR3 sequences, about 32% of them detected once, and about 0.25% sits in the top ten. The sequence was collected from a newborn girl in good health. The gene calls are TRBV7-2 and TRBJ2-3; 7 bases are a match to TRBD1. The source material was cord blood. CDR3 protein: CASSPRTGRSTDTQYF. The DNA of the CDR3 is TGTGCCAGCAGCCCACGGACAGGCCGTAGCACAGATACGCAGTATTTT.